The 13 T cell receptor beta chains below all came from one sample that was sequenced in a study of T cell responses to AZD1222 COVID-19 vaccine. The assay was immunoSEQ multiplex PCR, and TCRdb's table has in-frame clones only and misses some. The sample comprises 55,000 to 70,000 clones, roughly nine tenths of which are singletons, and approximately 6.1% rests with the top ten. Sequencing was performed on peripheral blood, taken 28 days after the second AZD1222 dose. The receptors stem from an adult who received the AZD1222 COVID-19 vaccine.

The CDR3 here is CASSLGDVTYEQYF. In DNA, the CDR3 is TGCGCCAGCAGCTTGGGGGACGTAACGTACGAGCAGTACTTC. V and J are TRBV5-1 and TRBJ2-7; D could derive from TRBD1 or TRBD2 (5 bases each). The CDR3 is made up of 14 amino acids. The V end was cut by 0 bases, the J end by 4 bases, with 11 bases between. Germline CDR1 SGHRS, CDR2 YFSETQ. Complete variable domain (other parts from reference TRBV5-1 and TRBJ2-7): KAGVTQTPRYLIKTRGQQVTLSCSPISGHRSVSWYQQTPGQGLQFLFEYFSETQRNKGNFPGRFSGRQFSNSRSEMNVSTLELGDSALYLCASSLGDVTYEQYFGPGTRLTVT.

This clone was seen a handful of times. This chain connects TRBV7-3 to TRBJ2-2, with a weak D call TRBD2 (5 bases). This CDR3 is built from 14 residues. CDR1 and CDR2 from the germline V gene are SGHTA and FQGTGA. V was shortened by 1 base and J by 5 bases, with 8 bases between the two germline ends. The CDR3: CASSLKAGTGELFF. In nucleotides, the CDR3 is TGTGCCAGCAGCTTAAAGGCGGGTACCGGGGAGCTGTTTTTT.

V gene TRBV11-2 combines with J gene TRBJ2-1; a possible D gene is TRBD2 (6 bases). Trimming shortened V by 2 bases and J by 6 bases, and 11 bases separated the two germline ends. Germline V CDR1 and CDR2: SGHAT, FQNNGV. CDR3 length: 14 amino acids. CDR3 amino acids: CASSLLGGPNEQFF. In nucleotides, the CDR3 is TGTGCCAGCAGCTTACTCGGGGGACCCAATGAGCAGTTCTTC.

CDR3 bases: TGCAGCGTTGATGACAGGGGGCCTTCACCCCTCCACTTT. Its translation is CSVDDRGPSPLHF. The chain uses TRBV29-1 and TRBJ1-6; TRBD1 agrees at 10 bases. The V and J ends lost 3 bases and 9 bases, in that order; junction bases with no gene match: 2. Germline lookup yields CDR1 SQVTM and CDR2 ANQGSEA. CDR3 length: 13 amino acids.

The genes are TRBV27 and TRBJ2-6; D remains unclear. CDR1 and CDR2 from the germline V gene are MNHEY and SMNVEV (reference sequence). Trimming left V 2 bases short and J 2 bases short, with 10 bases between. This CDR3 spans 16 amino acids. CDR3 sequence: CASSLRVPPGANVLTF. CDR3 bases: TGTGCCAGCAGTTTACGGGTTCCTCCTGGGGCCAACGTCCTGACTTTC. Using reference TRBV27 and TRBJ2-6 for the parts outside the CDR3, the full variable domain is EAQVTQNPRYLITVTGKKLTVTCSQNMNHEYMSWYRQDPGLGLRQIYYSMNVEVTDKGDVPEGYKVSRKEKRNFPLILESPSPNQTSLYFCASSLRVPPGANVLTFGAGSRLTVL.

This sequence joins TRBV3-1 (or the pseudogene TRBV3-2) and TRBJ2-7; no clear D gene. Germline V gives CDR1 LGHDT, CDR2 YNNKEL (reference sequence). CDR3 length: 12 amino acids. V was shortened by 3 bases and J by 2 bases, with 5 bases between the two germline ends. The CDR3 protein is CASSHSTYEQYF. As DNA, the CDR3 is TGTGCCAGCAGCCATTCCACCTACGAGCAGTACTTC.

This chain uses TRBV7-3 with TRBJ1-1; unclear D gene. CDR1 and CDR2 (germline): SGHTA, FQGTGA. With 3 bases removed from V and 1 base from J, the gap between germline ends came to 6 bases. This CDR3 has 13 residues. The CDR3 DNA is TGTGCCAGCAGCTTCACGGAGAACACTGAAGCTTTCTTT. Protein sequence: CASSFTENTEAFF.

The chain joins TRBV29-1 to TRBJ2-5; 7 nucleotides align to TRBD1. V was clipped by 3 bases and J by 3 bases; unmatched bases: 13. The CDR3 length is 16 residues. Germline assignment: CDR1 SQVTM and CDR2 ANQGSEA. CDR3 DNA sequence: TGCAGCGTTGACTTACAGGGGACGCCATCCGAAGAGACCCAGTACTTC. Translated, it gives CSVDLQGTPSEETQYF.

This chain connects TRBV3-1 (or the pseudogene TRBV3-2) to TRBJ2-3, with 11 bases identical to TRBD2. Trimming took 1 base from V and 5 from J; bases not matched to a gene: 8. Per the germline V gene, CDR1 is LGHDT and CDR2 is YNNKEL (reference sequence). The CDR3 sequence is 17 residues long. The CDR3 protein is CASSQVFSGGAEDTQYF. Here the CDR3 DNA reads TGTGCCAGCAGCCAAGTATTTAGCGGGGGGGCGGAAGATACGCAGTATTTT.

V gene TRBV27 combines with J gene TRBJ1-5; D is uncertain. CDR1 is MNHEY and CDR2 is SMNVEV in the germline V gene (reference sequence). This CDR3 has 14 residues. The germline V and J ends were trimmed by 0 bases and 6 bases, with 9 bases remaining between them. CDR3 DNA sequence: TGTGCCAGCAGTTTATCCCAATCTGGTCAGCCCCAGCATTTT. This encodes CASSLSQSGQPQHF.

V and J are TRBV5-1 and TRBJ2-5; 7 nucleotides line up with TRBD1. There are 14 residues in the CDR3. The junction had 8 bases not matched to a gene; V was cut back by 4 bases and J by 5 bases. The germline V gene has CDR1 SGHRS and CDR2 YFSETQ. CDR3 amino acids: CASSQTGPPETQYF. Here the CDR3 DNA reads TGCGCCAGCAGCCAGACAGGGCCGCCCGAGACCCAGTACTTC.

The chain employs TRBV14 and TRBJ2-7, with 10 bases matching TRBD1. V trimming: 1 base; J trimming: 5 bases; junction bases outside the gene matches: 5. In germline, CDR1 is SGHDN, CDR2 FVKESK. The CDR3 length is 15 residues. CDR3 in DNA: TGTGCCAGCAGCCAAGTCGGGACAGGGGCCCACGAGCAGTACTTC. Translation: CASSQVGTGAHEQYF.

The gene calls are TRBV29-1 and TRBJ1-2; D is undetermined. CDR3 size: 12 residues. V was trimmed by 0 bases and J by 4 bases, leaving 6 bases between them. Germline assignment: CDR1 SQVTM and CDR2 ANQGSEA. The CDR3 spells CSVEETPYGYTF. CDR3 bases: TGCAGCGTTGAAGAAACCCCCTATGGCTACACCTTC.